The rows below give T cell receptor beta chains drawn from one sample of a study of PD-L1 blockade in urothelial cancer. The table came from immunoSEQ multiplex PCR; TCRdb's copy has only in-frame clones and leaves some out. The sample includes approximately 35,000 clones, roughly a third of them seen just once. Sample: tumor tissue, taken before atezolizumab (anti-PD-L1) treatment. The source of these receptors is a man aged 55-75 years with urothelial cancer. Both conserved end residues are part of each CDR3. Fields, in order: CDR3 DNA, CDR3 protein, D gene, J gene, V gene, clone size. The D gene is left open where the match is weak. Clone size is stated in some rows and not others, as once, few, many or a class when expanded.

cdr3_nt: TGTGCCAGCAGGCCAAAAGGACTCGACGCCGGGGAGCTGTTTTTT
cdr3_aa: CASRPKGLDAGELFF
d_call: NA
j_call: TRBJ2-2
v_call: TRBV11-3
clone_size: few

cdr3_nt: TGTGCCAGTCAGTACGCACAGGGGTTCGAAGCTTTCTTT
cdr3_aa: CASQYAQGFEAFF
d_call: TRBD1
j_call: TRBJ1-1
v_call: TRBV19
clone_size: NA

cdr3_nt: TGTGCCAGCAGGTACCCCGGAATTGCAGGGGGGCAGTACTTC
cdr3_aa: CASRYPGIAGGQYF
d_call: TRBD1
j_call: TRBJ2-7
v_call: TRBV11-3
clone_size: many

cdr3_nt: TGTGCCAGCTCACGGCAGGGTGTGGACATTCAGTACTTC
cdr3_aa: CASSRQGVDIQYF
d_call: NA
j_call: TRBJ2-4
v_call: TRBV18
clone_size: NA

cdr3_nt: TGTGCCAGCAGCCCGCGCAATGAGCAGTTCTTC
cdr3_aa: CASSPRNEQFF
d_call: NA
j_call: TRBJ2-1
v_call: TRBV6-7
clone_size: once

cdr3_nt: TGCGCCAGCAGCTTCACCTCCCGGGGGTCCGCTGGCGAGCAGTACTTC
cdr3_aa: CASSFTSRGSAGEQYF
d_call: NA
j_call: TRBJ2-7
v_call: TRBV5-1
clone_size: NA

cdr3_nt: TGTGCCTGGGCCCAGGGGGGACTACTCCCCTACAATGAGCAGTTCTTC
cdr3_aa: CAWAQGGLLPYNEQFF
d_call: NA
j_call: TRBJ2-1
v_call: TRBV30
clone_size: NA

cdr3_nt: TGTGCCAGTAGTATAAACAGGGCTGGGGGCAATCAGCCCCAGCATTTT
cdr3_aa: CASSINRAGGNQPQHF
d_call: NA
j_call: TRBJ1-5
v_call: TRBV19
clone_size: NA

cdr3_nt: TGTGCCAGCTCACCAGATTCGGGTTGGGGCTACACCTTC
cdr3_aa: CASSPDSGWGYTF
d_call: NA
j_call: TRBJ1-2
v_call: TRBV18
clone_size: few

cdr3_nt: TGTGCTAGTGGTCAAAGGGACGTCACCTACGAGCAGTACTTC
cdr3_aa: CASGQRDVTYEQYF
d_call: NA
j_call: TRBJ2-7
v_call: TRBV12-5
clone_size: NA

cdr3_nt: TGTGCCAGCAGCCAAACAGGGACTAGACTGAGCAATGAGCAGTTCTTC
cdr3_aa: CASSQTGTRLSNEQFF
d_call: TRBD2
j_call: TRBJ2-1
v_call: TRBV28
clone_size: NA

cdr3_nt: TGCGCCAGCAGCTTGGACCCAGGAGTCAATCAGCCCCAGCATTTT
cdr3_aa: CASSLDPGVNQPQHF
d_call: NA
j_call: TRBJ1-5
v_call: TRBV5-1
clone_size: NA

cdr3_nt: TGTGCCAGTAGTATAGGTGGGGGCGGAAAAACTGAAGCTTTCTTT
cdr3_aa: CASSIGGGGKTEAFF
d_call: NA
j_call: TRBJ1-1
v_call: TRBV19
clone_size: NA

cdr3_nt: TGTGCCTGGAGTGGAGAGGGACTAGGAAAGAGTACAGGCAGAGAGACCCAGTACTTC
cdr3_aa: CAWSGEGLGKSTGRETQYF
d_call: TRBD2
j_call: TRBJ2-5
v_call: TRBV30
clone_size: NA

cdr3_nt: TGTGCCACCACCCGGGGGAAGAGGACTGAAGCTTTCTTT
cdr3_aa: CATTRGKRTEAFF
d_call: NA
j_call: TRBJ1-1
v_call: TRBV6-8
clone_size: NA

cdr3_nt: TGTGCCAGCACTATAAACCCCGGGGTCAATGAGCAGTTCTTC
cdr3_aa: CASTINPGVNEQFF
d_call: NA
j_call: TRBJ2-1
v_call: TRBV12-5
clone_size: few

cdr3_nt: TGCGCCAGCAGCTTGGCCGCGGGCCCGGGGGGCACTGAAGCTTTCTTT
cdr3_aa: CASSLAAGPGGTEAFF
d_call: NA
j_call: TRBJ1-1
v_call: TRBV5-1
clone_size: NA

cdr3_nt: TGTGCCAGCAGCCAGACTAGCGGGGGGCCGTCCACCGGGGAGCTGTTTTTT
cdr3_aa: CASSQTSGGPSTGELFF
d_call: TRBD2
j_call: TRBJ2-2
v_call: TRBV14
clone_size: few

cdr3_nt: TGTGCCAGTAGTGGACTAGCGGGGGACCGGCAGTTCTTC
cdr3_aa: CASSGLAGDRQFF
d_call: TRBD2
j_call: TRBJ2-1
v_call: TRBV19
clone_size: NA

cdr3_nt: TGTGCCAGCACTCCGAGGGGTGGCAATCAGCCCCAGCATTTT
cdr3_aa: CASTPRGGNQPQHF
d_call: NA
j_call: TRBJ1-5
v_call: TRBV6-8
clone_size: many

cdr3_nt: TGTGCCAGTAGTATACCTCCGACAGGGGGCGAAGAGACCCAGTACTTC
cdr3_aa: CASSIPPTGGEETQYF
d_call: TRBD1
j_call: TRBJ2-5
v_call: TRBV19
clone_size: NA

cdr3_nt: TGTGCCTGGAGTAGGCCGGGCTCCTATAATTCACCCCTCCACTTT
cdr3_aa: CAWSRPGSYNSPLHF
d_call: NA
j_call: TRBJ1-6
v_call: TRBV30
clone_size: few

cdr3_nt: TGTGCCAGCAGTTACGACGGAAGAAACACCATATATTTT
cdr3_aa: CASSYDGRNTIYF
d_call: NA
j_call: TRBJ1-3
v_call: TRBV6-8
clone_size: NA

cdr3_nt: TGTGCCAGCACGACTAGCGGGAGTAATGAGCAGTTCTTC
cdr3_aa: CASTTSGSNEQFF
d_call: TRBD2
j_call: TRBJ2-1
v_call: TRBV6-8
clone_size: many

cdr3_nt: TGTGCCAGCCGATCCTCGGTATATACGCAATATTTT
cdr3_aa: CASRSSVYTQYF
d_call: NA
j_call: TRBJ2-3
v_call: TRBV28
clone_size: few

cdr3_nt: TGTGCCAGCAGGGCCATAGGACAGGGGTACAATGAGCAGTTCTTC
cdr3_aa: CASRAIGQGYNEQFF
d_call: TRBD1
j_call: TRBJ2-1
v_call: TRBV6-8
clone_size: NA

cdr3_nt: TGTGCCAGTAGTATATTGGGACAGCCCACCGGGGAGCTGTTTTTT
cdr3_aa: CASSILGQPTGELFF
d_call: TRBD1
j_call: TRBJ2-2
v_call: TRBV19
clone_size: NA